The 16 T cell receptor beta chains presented below share a single source sample, sequenced in a study of CD8 T cells in ankylosing spondylitis. The study's findings and limits: A motif in TCR beta, a set of roughly eight highly homologous variants, appeared characteristic of ankylosing spondylitis blood.

For these TCRs, the target antigens are not known. TCRdb re-called the 5' RACE reads through MiXCR, storing one row per CDR3 protein. Of about 440,000 distinct CDR3 sequences listed, 15% to 20% were seen once; the top ten hold approximately 1%. Sequencing was done on a sample of blood, either unsorted or a sorted T cell fraction (not recorded which). These receptor sequences come from a male donor with ankylosing spondylitis.

The genes are TRBV20-1 and TRBJ1-6, with D perhaps matching TRBD1 (6 bases). This CDR3 has 12 residues. The germline V and J ends were trimmed by 6 bases and 14 bases, with 17 bases remaining between them. Looked up from germline, CDR1 is DFQATT and CDR2 is SNEGSKA (reference sequence). As DNA, the CDR3 is TGCAGTGCCAGGGGATCCGACGAGACCCTCCACTTT. Residues: CSARGSDETLHF.

This clonotype was counted a few times. The chain carries TRBV21-1 and TRBJ2-7; TRBD1 was called by the table and not checked on the DNA. TRBV21-1 is marked as a pseudogene. The CDR3 covers 18 residues. Here the CDR3 reads CASSKSKVDRGNDYEQYF. DNA of the CDR3: TGTGCCAGCAGCAAATCCAAGGTAGACAGGGGGAATGACTACGAGCAGTACTTC.

This clonotype occurred a few times. The chain recombines TRBV29-1 with TRBJ2-1; 10 bases fit TRBD2. The ends lost 2 bases at V and 3 bases at J; junction bases unmatched: 7. CDR1 is SQVTM and CDR2 is ANQGSEA in the germline V gene. CDR3 length equals 16 residues. The CDR3, as DNA: TGCAGCGTTGAACCTAGCGGGGGAGACAACTACAATGAGCAGTTCTTC. It is translated as CSVEPSGGDNYNEQFF.

The V gene is TRBV20-1, the J gene TRBJ2-5; 12 bases agree with TRBD2. This CDR3 is 16 amino acids long. V trimming: 6 bases; J trimming: 5 bases; junction bases outside the gene matches: 13. The germline CDR1 and CDR2 sequences are DFQATT and SNEGSKA (reference sequence). CDR3 coding DNA: TGCAGTGCGAGTAGGGCTAGCGGGAGGGCCGGGGAGACCCAGTACTTC. Translated: CSASRASGRAGETQYF.

This clonotype was detected many times. The V gene is TRBV12-3 or TRBV12-4, the J gene TRBJ1-6; D gene unclear. The V end lost 0 bases, the J end lost 8 bases, and 14 bases lay between the germline ends. The CDR3 is 16 residues long. The CDR3 spells CASSLALGGFDSPLHF. In DNA form, the CDR3 reads TGTGCCAGCAGTTTAGCGCTAGGTGGCTTTGATTCACCCCTCCACTTT.

This clonotype was counted a few times. The J gene is TRBJ2-3, the V gene TRBV20-1, with 12 positions matching TRBD2. This CDR3 comprises 18 residues. Losses at the gene ends were 1 base for V and 0 bases for J; bases not matched to a gene: 8. CDR1 and CDR2 from the germline V gene are DFQATT and SNEGSKA (reference sequence). The CDR3 spells CSARAQLAGGPSTDTQYF. CDR3 in DNA: TGCAGTGCTAGAGCCCAACTAGCGGGGGGACCTAGCACAGATACGCAGTATTTT.

This clonotype was recorded at least ten times. The rearrangement joins TRBV10-3 to TRBJ1-1; tentative D call: TRBD1 (5 bases). With 6 bases removed from V and 8 bases from J, the gap between germline ends came to 16 bases. The CDR3 totals 13 residues. The germline V gene has CDR1 ENHRY and CDR2 SYGVKD. The CDR3 loop is CAISGTEWEEAFF. CDR3 in DNA: TGTGCCATCAGCGGGACTGAGTGGGAAGAAGCTTTCTTT.

This clonotype was found a few times. The V call is TRBV7-9, the J call TRBJ2-1, with TRBD2 matching over 10 bases. The germline gives CDR1 SEHNR, CDR2 FQNEAQ (reference sequence). V was clipped by 5 bases and J by 5 bases; unmatched bases: 9. This CDR3 spans 16 amino acids. The CDR3 here is CASSAGVTSGDNEQFF. CDR3 DNA sequence: TGTGCCAGCAGCGCGGGGGTAACTAGCGGGGACAATGAGCAGTTCTTC.

V and J are TRBV19 and TRBJ1-1, with no clear D. Per the germline V gene, CDR1 is LNHDA and CDR2 is SQIVND (reference sequence). V lost 2 bases and J 5 bases, leaving 9 bases between the germline ends. The CDR3 runs 13 residues. CDR3 DNA sequence: TGTGCCAGTAGTATAAAGACGGGAACTGAAGCTTTCTTT. This translates into CASSIKTGTEAFF.

Ten or more counts support this clonotype. This chain uses TRBV10-3 with TRBJ1-5; 7 nucleotides align to TRBD1. Per the germline V gene, CDR1 is ENHRY and CDR2 is SYGVKD. J gave up 4 bases and V 4 bases, and 13 bases lay outside the gene matches. The CDR3 length is 17 residues. The CDR3 is CAISATNQGVGNQPQHF. The CDR3 DNA reads TGTGCCATCAGTGCAACCAACCAGGGGGTAGGAAATCAGCCCCAGCATTTT.

This clonotype was seen ten or more times. The V and J genes are TRBV29-1 and TRBJ2-1; TRBD1 matches 7 bases. The trim removed 4 bases at V and 4 bases at J, leaving 10 bases unmatched. CDR1 and CDR2 (germline): SQVTM, ANQGSEA. The CDR3 loop spans 15 amino acids. The chain's CDR3 is CSVVPGQNQYNEQFF. DNA for the CDR3: TGCAGCGTTGTACCGGGACAGAATCAATACAATGAGCAGTTCTTC.

The rearrangement joins TRBV30 to TRBJ1-2; tentatively, D is TRBD1 (5 bases). This CDR3 has 14 residues. Trimming took off 3 bases at V and 4 bases at J, with 15 bases between the two ends. Looked up from germline, CDR1 is GTSNPN and CDR2 is SVGIG (reference sequence). The CDR3 spells CAWSPGPTVYGYTF. The DNA of the CDR3 is TGTGCCTGGAGCCCGGGACCCACAGTCTATGGCTACACCTTC. The full variable domain, with the rest looked up from reference TRBV30 and TRBJ1-2, is SQTIHQWPATLVQPVGSPLSLECTVEGTSNPNLYWYRQAAGRGLQLLFYSVGIGQISSEVPQNLSASRPQDRQFILSSKKLLLSDSGFYLCAWSPGPTVYGYTFGSGTRLTVV.

V and J are TRBV6-1 and TRBJ2-2, with 8 bases identical to TRBD1. This CDR3 is built from 14 residues. J gave up 4 bases and V 10 bases, and 8 bases lay outside the gene matches. The V gene's germline CDR1 is MNHNS and CDR2 SASEGT. CDR3 bases: TGTGCCATTCGCTCAGGGGGCAGCACCGGGGAGCTGTTTTTT. Protein product: CAIRSGGSTGELFF.

There are a few counts of this clonotype. The CDR3 DNA follows: TGCGCCAGCAGCCCCCTTATGTTTCTACCTAGCCTGCCAAAAGGGGGCAACACTGAAGCTTTCTTT. Amino acids: CASSPLMFLPSLPKGGNTEAFF. The chain employs TRBV4-1 and TRBJ1-1; 7 nucleotides align to TRBD1. Germline lookup yields CDR1 MGHRA and CDR2 YSYEKL. Unmatched junction bases numbered 28, after V lost 4 bases and J lost 2 bases. CDR3 length equals 22 residues.

This clonotype was seen ten or more times. V is TRBV29-1 and J is TRBJ2-5, with D possibly matching TRBD2 (6 bases). The CDR3 has 14 amino acids. The V gene's germline CDR1 is SQVTM and CDR2 ANQGSEA. Trimming pared 5 bases from V and 8 bases from J, leaving 21 bases between. CDR3 in DNA: TGCAGCGTTCAAACGGCCGGGACTCAAGGCACCCAGTACTTC. Translation gives CSVQTAGTQGTQYF.

The chain carries TRBV7-2 and TRBJ2-1; possible D gene TRBD1, 6 bases. The CDR3 sequence is 15 residues long. The germline gives CDR1 SGHTA, CDR2 FQGNSA. Trimming cost V 5 bases and J 8 bases, with 19 bases left between them. In DNA, the CDR3 is TGTGCCAGCAGCCCAAGGGGGAGTAGTTTCGATGAGCAGTTCTTC. This encodes CASSPRGSSFDEQFF.